The subject of this entry is one TCR beta chain. What it binds is not known. Germline loops: CDR1 SQVTM, CDR2 ANQGSEA. V gave up 8 bases and J gave up 1 base; unmatched junction bases: 4. The CDR3 has 12 residues. The protocol was immunoSEQ multiplex PCR, while the TCRdb copy is restricted to in-frame clones and leaves out a portion. The sample lists 65,000 to 80,000 clones; 70% to 90% were seen once. These data originate in a study of T cell clones after liver transplantation. At the level of the study: Standard immunosuppression, with no induction, continued until 12-24 months after transplant. Study observations and caveats: Post-transplant, graft-donor-reactive CD4 TCRbeta sequences in blood dropped significantly in most of the 8 subjects. Donor-reactive sequences fell more than third party-reactive ones, suggesting partial deletion. Post-transplant time points were not standardized, so conclusions are preliminary.

The V gene is TRBV29-1, the J gene TRBJ1-1; the match to TRBD1 covers 7 bases. The sample was CD4+ T cells from blood, taken at the 22-month timepoint. The receptor's source is a human patient who received a liver transplant. Some T cells may have originated in the graft donor. Here the CDR3 reads CSTRQGNTEAFF. DNA for the CDR3: TGCAGCACCCGACAGGGGAACACTGAAGCTTTCTTT.